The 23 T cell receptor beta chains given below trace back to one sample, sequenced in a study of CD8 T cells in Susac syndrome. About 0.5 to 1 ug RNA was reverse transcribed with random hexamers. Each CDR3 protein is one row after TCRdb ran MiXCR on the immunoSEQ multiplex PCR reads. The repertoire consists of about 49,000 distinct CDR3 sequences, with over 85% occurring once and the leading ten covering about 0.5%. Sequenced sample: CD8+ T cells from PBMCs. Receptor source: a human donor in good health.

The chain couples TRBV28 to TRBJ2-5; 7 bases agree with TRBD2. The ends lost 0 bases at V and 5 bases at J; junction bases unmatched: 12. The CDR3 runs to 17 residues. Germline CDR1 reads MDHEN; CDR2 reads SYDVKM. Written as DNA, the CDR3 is TGTGCCAGCAGTTTATGGGCTAGCGGCCGCACGGGGGAGACCCAGTACTTC. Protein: CASSLWASGRTGETQYF.

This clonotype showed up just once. The CDR3 coding sequence is TGCGCCAGCATGGGACCCTCTAGCACAGATACGCAGTATTTT. Protein sequence: CASMGPSSTDTQYF. The V call is TRBV10-2, the J call TRBJ2-3; D tentatively reads TRBD1 or TRBD2 (5 bases each). The CDR3 totals 14 residues. V was trimmed by 7 bases and J by 0 bases, leaving 11 bases between them. Germline CDR1 WSHSY, CDR2 SAAADI.

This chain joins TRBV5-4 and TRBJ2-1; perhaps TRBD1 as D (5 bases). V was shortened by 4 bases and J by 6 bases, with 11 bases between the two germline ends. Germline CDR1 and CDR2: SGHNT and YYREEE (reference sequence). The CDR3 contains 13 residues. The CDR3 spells CASSADSSNEQFF. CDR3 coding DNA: TGTGCCAGCAGCGCCGACAGCTCCAATGAGCAGTTCTTC.

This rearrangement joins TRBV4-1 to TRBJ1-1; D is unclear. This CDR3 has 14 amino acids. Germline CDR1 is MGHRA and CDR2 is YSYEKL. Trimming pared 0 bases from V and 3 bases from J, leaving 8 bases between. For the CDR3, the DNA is TGCGCCAGCAGCCAAGATGACACAGACACTGAAGCTTTCTTT. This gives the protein CASSQDDTDTEAFF.

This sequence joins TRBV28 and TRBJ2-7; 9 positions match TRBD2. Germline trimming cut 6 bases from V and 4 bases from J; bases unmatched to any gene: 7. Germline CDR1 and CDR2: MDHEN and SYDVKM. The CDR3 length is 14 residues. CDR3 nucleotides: TGTGCCAGCAGGCCAGCGGGAGGAAGGTACGAGCAGTACTTC. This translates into CASRPAGGRYEQYF.

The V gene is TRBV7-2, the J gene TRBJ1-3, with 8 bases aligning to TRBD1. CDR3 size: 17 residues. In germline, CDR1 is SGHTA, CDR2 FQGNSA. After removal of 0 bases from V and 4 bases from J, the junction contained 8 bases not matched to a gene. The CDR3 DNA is TGTGCCAGCAGCTTAGCCCTGACAGGGGCTGCAGGAAACACCATATATTTT. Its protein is CASSLALTGAAGNTIYF.

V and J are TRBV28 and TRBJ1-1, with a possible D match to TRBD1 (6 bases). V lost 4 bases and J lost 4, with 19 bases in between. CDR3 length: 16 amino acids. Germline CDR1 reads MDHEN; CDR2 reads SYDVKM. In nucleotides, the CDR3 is TGTGCCAGCAGTTCACTCTTCTTCAGGGGACGCACTGAAGCTTTCTTT. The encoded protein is CASSSLFFRGRTEAFF.

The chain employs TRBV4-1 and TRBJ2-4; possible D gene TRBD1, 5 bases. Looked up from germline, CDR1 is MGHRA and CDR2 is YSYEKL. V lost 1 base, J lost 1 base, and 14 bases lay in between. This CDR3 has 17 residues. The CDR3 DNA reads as TGCGCCAGCAGCCAAGGAAATGCAGGGATTGCCAAAAACATTCAGTACTTC. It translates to CASSQGNAGIAKNIQYF.

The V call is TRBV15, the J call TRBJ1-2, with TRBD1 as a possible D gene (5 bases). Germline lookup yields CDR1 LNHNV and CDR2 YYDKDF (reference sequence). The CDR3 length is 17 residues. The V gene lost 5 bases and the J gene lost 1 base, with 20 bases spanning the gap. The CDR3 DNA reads TGTGCCACCAGCGGATGGGACGGCCTCTCTTTTAACTATGGCTACACCTTC. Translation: CATSGWDGLSFNYGYTF.

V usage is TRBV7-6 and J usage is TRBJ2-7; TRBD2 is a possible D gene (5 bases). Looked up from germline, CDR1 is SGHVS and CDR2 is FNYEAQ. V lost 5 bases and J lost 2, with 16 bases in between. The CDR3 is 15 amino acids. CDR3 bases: TGTGCCAGCAGCCCGTGGCCCGGGGTGACCTACGAGCAGTACTTC. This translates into CASSPWPGVTYEQYF.

CDR3 nucleotide sequence: TGTGCCAGCAGTGACGGGGCGGGAGGGTCAAACGATGAGCAGTTCTTC. It encodes CASSDGAGGSNDEQFF. V gene TRBV6-4 combines with J gene TRBJ2-1, with 9 bases fitting TRBD2. Trimming cost V 2 bases and J 8 bases; bases outside gene matches: 10. The CDR3 loop spans 16 amino acids. Germline CDR1 is MRHNA and CDR2 is SNTAGT.

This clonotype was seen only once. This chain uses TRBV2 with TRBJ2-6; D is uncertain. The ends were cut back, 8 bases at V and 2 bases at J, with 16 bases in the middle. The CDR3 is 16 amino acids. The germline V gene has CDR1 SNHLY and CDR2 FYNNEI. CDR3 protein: CASRAATSTGANVLTF. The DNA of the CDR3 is TGTGCCAGCCGGGCCGCCACAAGTACTGGGGCCAACGTCCTGACTTTC.

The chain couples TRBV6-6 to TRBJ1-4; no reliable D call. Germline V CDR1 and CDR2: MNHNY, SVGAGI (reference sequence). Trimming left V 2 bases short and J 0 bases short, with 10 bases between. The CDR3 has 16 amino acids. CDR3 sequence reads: CASSYPSAATNEKLFF. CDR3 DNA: TGTGCCAGCAGTTACCCCTCGGCAGCAACTAATGAAAAACTGTTTTTT.

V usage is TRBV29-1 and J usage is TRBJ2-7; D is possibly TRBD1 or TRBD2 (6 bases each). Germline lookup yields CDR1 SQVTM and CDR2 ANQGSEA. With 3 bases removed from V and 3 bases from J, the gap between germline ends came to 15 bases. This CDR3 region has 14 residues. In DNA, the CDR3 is TGCAGCGTTGAGGGCCGACAGGAGGGCTACGAGCAGTACTTC. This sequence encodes CSVEGRQEGYEQYF.

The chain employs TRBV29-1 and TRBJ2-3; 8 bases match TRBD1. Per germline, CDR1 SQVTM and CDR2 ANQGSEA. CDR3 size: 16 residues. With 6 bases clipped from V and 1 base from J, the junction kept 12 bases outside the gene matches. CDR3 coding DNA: TGCAGCGTCCCGGAGATAGGACAGGGAGGCACAGATACGCAGTATTTT. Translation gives CSVPEIGQGGTDTQYF.

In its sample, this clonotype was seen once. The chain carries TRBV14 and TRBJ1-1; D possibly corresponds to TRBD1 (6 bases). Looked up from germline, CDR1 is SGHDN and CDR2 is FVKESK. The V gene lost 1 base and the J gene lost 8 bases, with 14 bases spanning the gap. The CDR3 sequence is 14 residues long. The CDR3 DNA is TGTGCCAGCAGCCAAGTCTGGGGACACGGGGAAGCTTTCTTT. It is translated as CASSQVWGHGEAFF.

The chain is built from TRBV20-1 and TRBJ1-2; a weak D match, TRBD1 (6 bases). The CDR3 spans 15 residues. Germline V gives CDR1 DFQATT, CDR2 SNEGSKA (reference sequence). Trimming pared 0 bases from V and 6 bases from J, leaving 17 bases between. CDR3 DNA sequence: TGCAGTGCTAGAGATCTTACGACAGGAACGGATGGCTACACCTTC. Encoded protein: CSARDLTTGTDGYTF.

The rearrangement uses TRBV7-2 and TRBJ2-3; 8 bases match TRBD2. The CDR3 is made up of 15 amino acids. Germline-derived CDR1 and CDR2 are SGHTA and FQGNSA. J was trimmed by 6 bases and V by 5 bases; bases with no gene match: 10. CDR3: CASSPWTSPRDTQYF. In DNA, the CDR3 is TGTGCCAGCAGCCCGTGGACTAGCCCGCGGGATACGCAGTATTTT.

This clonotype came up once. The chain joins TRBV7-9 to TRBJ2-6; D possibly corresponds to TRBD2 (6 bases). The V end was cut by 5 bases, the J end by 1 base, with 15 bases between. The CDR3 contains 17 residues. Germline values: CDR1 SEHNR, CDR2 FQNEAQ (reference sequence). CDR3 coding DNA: TGTGCCAGCAGCCCTCTTAGCGGTCCGTCTGGGGCCAACGTCCTGACTTTC. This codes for CASSPLSGPSGANVLTF.

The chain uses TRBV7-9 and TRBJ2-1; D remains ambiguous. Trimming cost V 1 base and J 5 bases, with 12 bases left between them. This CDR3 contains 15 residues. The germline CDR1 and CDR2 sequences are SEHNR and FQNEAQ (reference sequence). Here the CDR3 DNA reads TGTGCCAGCAGCTTAGTTAGGGCAGCCCACAATGAGCAGTTCTTC. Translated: CASSLVRAAHNEQFF.

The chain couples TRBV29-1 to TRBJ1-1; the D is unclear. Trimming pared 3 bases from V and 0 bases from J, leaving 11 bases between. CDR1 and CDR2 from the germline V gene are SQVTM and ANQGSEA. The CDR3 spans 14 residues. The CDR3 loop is CSVEGSDLNTEAFF. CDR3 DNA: TGCAGCGTTGAGGGGTCAGATCTGAACACTGAAGCTTTCTTT.

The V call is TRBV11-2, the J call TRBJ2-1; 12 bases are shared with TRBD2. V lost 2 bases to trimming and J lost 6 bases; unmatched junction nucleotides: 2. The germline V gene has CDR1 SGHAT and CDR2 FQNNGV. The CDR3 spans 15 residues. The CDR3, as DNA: TGTGCCAGCAGCTTACTAGCGGGAGGGCCCAATGAGCAGTTCTTC. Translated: CASSLLAGGPNEQFF.

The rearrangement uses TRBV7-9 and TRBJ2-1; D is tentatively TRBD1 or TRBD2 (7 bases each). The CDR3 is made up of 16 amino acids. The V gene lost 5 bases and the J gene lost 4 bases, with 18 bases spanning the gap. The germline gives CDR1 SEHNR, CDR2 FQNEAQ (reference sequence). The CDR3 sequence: CASSPEGRGGYNEQFF. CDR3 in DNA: TGTGCCAGCAGCCCCGAGGGCAGGGGGGGTTACAATGAGCAGTTCTTC.